A selection of T cell receptor beta chains follows, all from one sample in a study of cytomegalovirus exposure and HLA in healthy donors. Sequencing was performed with immunoSEQ multiplex PCR; in TCRdb, only in-frame clones are kept and a portion is missing. Of about 120,000 clones listed, roughly 76% are singletons. Sequenced: PBMCs. The receptors stem from a woman between 45 and 60 years old in good health and CMV-seronegative. The CDR3 runs from the conserved cysteine through the conserved F or W. D genes are given only for firm matches. Only some rows state a clone size, as once, few, many or a class for expanded clones.

d_gene	v_gene	len	j_gene	abundance	CDR3aa	CDR3nt
-	TRBV4-2	15	TRBJ2-3	-	CASSQESRSTDTQYF	TGTGCCAGCAGCCAAGAATCGCGGAGCACAGATACGCAGTATTTT
-	TRBV7-9	14	TRBJ1-1	-	CASSLGISGIQAFF	TGTGCCAGCAGCTTAGGAATTTCCGGGATACAAGCTTTCTTT
-	TRBV27	16	TRBJ2-1	-	CASSLRIEGPYNEQFF	TGTGCCAGCAGTCTGAGGATCGAGGGCCCCTACAATGAGCAGTTCTTC
-	TRBV15	13	TRBJ1-5	-	CATSAAVIQPQHF	TGTGCCACCAGCGCCGCGGTGATTCAGCCCCAGCATTTT
TRBD2	TRBV7-2	16	TRBJ2-3	-	CASSLNPSGSTDTQYF	TGTGCCAGCAGCTTAAACCCTAGCGGGAGCACAGATACGCAGTATTTT
TRBD2	TRBV19	18	TRBJ2-3	few	CASSTQGLAGTRTDTQYF	TGTGCCAGTAGTACCCAGGGACTAGCGGGTACGCGGACAGATACGCAGTATTTT
-	TRBV7-3	14	TRBJ1-2	few	CASSSRTSRDGYTF	TGTGCCAGCAGCTCCCGGACATCTAGGGATGGCTACACCTTC
-	TRBV15	14	TRBJ2-7	-	CATSFIPSSYEQYF	TGTGCCACCAGCTTTATCCCGAGCTCCTACGAGCAGTACTTC
-	TRBV28	14	TRBJ2-1	-	CASNLQGPRGEQFF	TGTGCCAGCAATCTCCAGGGGCCTCGCGGTGAGCAGTTCTTC
TRBD1	TRBV23-1	20	TRBJ1-5	-	CASSHNTGQGNHLSNQPQHF	TGCGCCAGCAGTCATAATACGGGACAGGGCAACCATCTTAGCAATCAGCCCCAGCATTTT
TRBD2	TRBV4-3	14	TRBJ2-7	-	CASSQDWPGGEQYF	TGCGCCAGCAGCCAAGATTGGCCGGGGGGCGAGCAGTACTTC
-	TRBV19	14	TRBJ1-2	-	CASSPGSSGYGYTF	TGTGCCAGTAGTCCCGGTTCATCCGGCTATGGCTACACCTTC
-	TRBV29-1	13	TRBJ2-5	few	CSVRAGLGETQYF	TGCAGCGTTCGGGCGGGGTTGGGAGAGACCCAGTACTTC
-	TRBV27	13	TRBJ1-3	-	CASSPSSGNTIYF	TGTGCCAGCAGTCCCTCCTCTGGAAACACCATATATTTT
TRBD1	TRBV27	15	TRBJ2-7	-	CASSLGDRGIYEQYF	TGTGCCAGCAGTTTAGGGGACAGGGGGATCTACGAGCAGTACTTC
TRBD1	TRBV9	14	TRBJ1-4	-	CASAGQRDNEKLFF	TGTGCCAGCGCGGGACAGAGAGATAATGAAAAACTGTTTTTT
TRBD1	TRBV6-4	16	TRBJ1-4	-	CASSDQVGQGAEKLFF	TGTGCCAGCAGTGATCAAGTTGGGCAGGGGGCTGAAAAACTGTTTTTT
TRBD1	TRBV4-3	15	TRBJ2-4	-	CASSQDQWDSYIQYF	TGCGCCAGCAGCCAAGATCAGTGGGACAGTTACATTCAGTACTTC
-	TRBV28	15	TRBJ2-5	-	CASTLRVRPWETQYF	TGTGCCAGCACCCTGAGGGTCAGGCCCTGGGAGACCCAGTACTTC
-	TRBV6-5	16	TRBJ2-2	-	CASSYTRTDSTGELFF	TGTGCCAGCAGTTACACTAGGACAGACTCCACCGGGGAGCTGTTTTTT
-	TRBV27	15	TRBJ2-7	-	CASSFVGGSSYEQYF	TGTGCCAGCAGTTTCGTTGGAGGAAGCTCCTACGAGCAGTACTTC
TRBD1	TRBV5-4	14	TRBJ1-1	once	CASTAGTANTEAFF	TGTGCCAGCACCGCCGGGACAGCGAACACTGAAGCTTTCTTT
-	TRBV5-6	17	TRBJ1-3	-	CASSLLSLQFSGNTIYF	TGTGCCAGCAGCTTACTTTCCCTTCAATTCTCTGGAAACACCATATATTTT
-	TRBV21-1	18	TRBJ2-1	few	CASSKAHGGSWSNNEQFF	TGTGCCAGCAGCAAAGCGCATGGCGGGAGTTGGAGTAACAATGAGCAGTTCTTC
-	TRBV10-3	13	TRBJ1-1	-	CAISETVNTEAFF	TGTGCCATCAGTGAGACAGTAAACACTGAAGCTTTCTTT
-	TRBV4-3	15	TRBJ2-5	-	CASSQDGGGLGTQYF	TGCGCCAGCAGCCAAGATGGCGGAGGGTTAGGGACCCAGTACTTC
-	TRBV23-1	14	TRBJ2-5	-	CASTGKTHQETQYF	TGCGCCAGCACCGGGAAGACACATCAAGAGACCCAGTACTTC
-	TRBV5-6	14	TRBJ2-3	-	CASSFLPDTDTQYF	TGTGCCAGCAGCTTCCTTCCAGATACAGATACGCAGTATTTT
TRBD1	TRBV27	14	TRBJ2-7	-	CASSTTGDPYEQYF	TGTGCCAGCAGTACGACAGGGGACCCCTACGAGCAGTACTTC
TRBD2	TRBV5-4	17	TRBJ2-3	-	CASRPPTSGRGTDTQYF	TGTGCCAGCAGACCCCCGACTAGCGGGAGGGGCACAGATACGCAGTATTTT
TRBD2	TRBV28	16	TRBJ2-5	-	CASSSASSGGQETQYF	TGTGCCAGCAGTTCCGCGAGTAGCGGGGGACAAGAGACCCAGTACTTC
TRBD2	TRBV9	15	TRBJ2-1	-	CASSGGTSFPSEQFF	TGTGCCAGCAGCGGCGGGACTAGCTTCCCCAGTGAGCAGTTCTTC
-	TRBV10-3	14	TRBJ1-2	once	CAISESGQDYGYTF	TGTGCCATCAGTGAGTCGGGACAAGACTATGGCTACACCTTC
-	TRBV4-3	15	TRBJ2-3	-	CASSQVSFSTDTQYF	TGCGCCAGCAGCCAAGTTAGCTTCTCCACAGATACGCAGTATTTT
-	TRBV4-2	16	TRBJ2-1	-	CASSQQPGIPLNEQFF	TGTGCCAGCAGCCAGCAACCAGGGATCCCCCTCAATGAGCAGTTCTTC
-	TRBV27	14	TRBJ2-1	-	CASRGALHYNEQFF	TGTGCCAGCAGGGGGGCACTACATTACAATGAGCAGTTCTTC